This T cell receptor (beta chain) originates from a study of identical twins. Whole-study findings and limits: Some out-of-frame alpha sequences were shared by twins, and these showed excess low generation probability. Beta out-of-frame sequences showed weaker excess twin sharing. Abundant cord blood beta clonotypes carried fewer insertions; memory repertoires showed none.

This clonotype has ten or more counts. Its cognate antigen is unknown. Healthy Caucasians alone served as donors. Using its own MiXCR run on the 5' RACE reads, TCRdb lists one record per CDR3 protein. The sample includes just under 650,000 distinct CDR3 sequences, just over 7% of them seen just once. In addition, the sample was reused for a study of yellow fever vaccine responses in identical twins.

The sample comprised PBMCs. The TCR originated in a woman aged 18-29 years in good health.

The CDR3 is CASRDSGGTWTDTQYF. CDR3 DNA: TGTGCCAGCAGAGACTCCGGGGGGACCTGGACAGATACGCAGTATTTT. The genes are TRBV7-9 and TRBJ2-3; the match to TRBD2 covers 7 bases. Trimming at V came to 6 bases and at J to 3 bases, leaving 12 bases not matched to a gene. The CDR3 consists of 16 residues. Per germline, CDR1 SEHNR and CDR2 FQNEAQ (reference sequence).